The entry that follows covers one T cell receptor (beta chain) sequence. Its antigen remains unidentified. The method was immunoSEQ multiplex PCR; TCRdb's version includes in-frame clones alone and lacks a portion of them. The sample has over 25,000 clones; roughly 80% are singletons. This sample is drawn from a study of CD4 T cells in relation to SARS-CoV-2 and coronaviruses. At the level of the study: Controls used an HIV-1 Nef peptide pool or no peptide.

Trimming shortened V by 1 base and J by 0 bases, and 12 bases separated the two germline ends. Germline-derived CDR1 and CDR2 are KGHSH and LQKENI. The length of the CDR3 is 17 residues. Findings and caveats of the study: SARS-CoV-2-driven expansion was significantly weaker in crossreactive than monoreactive clones.

The unexposed donors gave CD4+ T cells in about 2010-2019, prior to COVID-19. CD4+ T cells were isolated from the cells after 10 days of culture. Unexposed-donor CD4+ T cells were probed with SARS-CoV-2 S/N and four cold-coronavirus spikes, cells permitting. Cultures received half-medium IL-2 refreshes on days 3 and 7. The chain is built from TRBV18 and TRBJ1-4, with TRBD1 as a possible D gene (5 bases). The sequenced sample consisted of CD4+ T cells from PBMCs, cultured in vitro. The source is a human donor in good health. The CDR3 DNA reads as TGTGCCAGCTCACCACGGGGCGGTAAAGCAACTAATGAAAAACTGTTTTTT. This codes for CASSPRGGKATNEKLFF.